This TCR beta chain emerged from a study of cytomegalovirus exposure and HLA in healthy donors. Study overall: Most genotyped donors, roughly 83% of 350 to 500, had Caucasian-associated genetic ancestry. Findings and limits, study-wide: A later analysis found TCR association rates differed by HLA locus, highest for DRB1 and lowest for HLA-C.

The PCR was carried out with 60 Vbeta primers and 13 Jbeta primers. The table came from immunoSEQ multiplex PCR; TCRdb's copy has only in-frame clones and leaves some out. Here the sample spans about 140,000 clones, 70% to 85% being singletons. Participants comprised healthy donors of bone marrow. On this clone itself: Its antigen is unidentified.

The origin of this receptor is a man aged 25-45 years in good health and CMV-seropositive. The sequenced sample consisted of PBMCs.

The CDR3 coding sequence is TGTGCCAGCAGCAACCCTCTACAGGGAACCTACGAGCAGTACTTC. Translated: CASSNPLQGTYEQYF. This chain uses TRBV11-3 with TRBJ2-7, with D perhaps TRBD1 (6 bases). The CDR3 sequence is 15 residues long. The germline CDR1 and CDR2 sequences are SGHNT and YENEEA. Trimming cost V 5 bases and J 2 bases, with 16 bases left between them.